These 8 T cell receptor beta chains originate from one sample sequenced in a study of CD8 T cells in Susac syndrome (dated by TCRdb to 2018 to 2020). Library creation used the immunoSEQ multiplex PCR assay. RNA was extracted using the RNeasy kit, and about 0.5 to 1 ug of the RNA was reverse transcribed with random hexamers. The raw public data were reprocessed by TCRdb itself: fastp quality trimming at Q25, MiXCR clonotype calling, in-frame beta chains only. Each CDR3 protein appears once, grouped with its most common genes and DNA. The sample table lists 120,000 or so distinct CDR3 sequences, around 94% of them with a count of one. The top ten constitute around 0.2% of the sample. Sequencing was carried out using CD8+ T cells from PBMCs. The receptors stem from a human donor with Susac syndrome.

The rearrangement links TRBV4-2 to TRBJ2-3, with 11 bases fitting TRBD2. Germline V gives CDR1 LGHNA, CDR2 YNFKEQ. The CDR3 runs 17 residues. V gave up 1 base and J gave up 5 bases; unmatched junction bases: 8. Here the CDR3 reads CASSQGSSGGPIDTQYF. The CDR3 region has the DNA TGTGCCAGCAGCCAAGGCTCTAGCGGGGGGCCTATAGATACGCAGTATTTT.

This chain connects TRBV27 to TRBJ1-2, with D possibly matching TRBD1 (6 bases). Per germline, CDR1 MNHEY and CDR2 SMNVEV (reference sequence). Trimming took 5 bases from V and 2 from J, leaving 12 bases between them. The CDR3 has 14 residues. The CDR3 protein is CASSPRGANYGYTF. DNA for the CDR3: TGTGCCAGCAGTCCCCGGGGGGCGAACTATGGCTACACCTTC.

This clonotype was observed once. The rearrangement joins TRBV20-1 to TRBJ2-3; 11 nucleotides align to TRBD2. CDR3 length: 16 residues. With 6 bases clipped from V and 2 bases from J, the junction kept 10 bases outside the gene matches. Germline values: CDR1 DFQATT, CDR2 SNEGSKA (reference sequence). CDR3 protein: CSASRTSGLLTDTQYF. DNA for the CDR3: TGCAGTGCCTCGAGGACTAGCGGGCTTCTCACAGATACGCAGTATTTT.

The rearrangement links TRBV27 to TRBJ1-4, with unresolved D. The CDR3 extends over 15 amino acids. Germline V gives CDR1 MNHEY, CDR2 SMNVEV (reference sequence). The V gene lost 0 bases and the J gene lost 5 bases, with 10 bases spanning the gap. Here the CDR3 DNA reads TGTGCCAGCAGTTTATCGATGGGAATCAATGAAAAACTGTTTTTT. This encodes CASSLSMGINEKLFF.

The CDR3 here is CASSPPGVPDTQYF. CDR3 nucleotides: TGTGCCAGCTCACCACCGGGAGTGCCAGATACGCAGTATTTT. This chain connects TRBV18 to TRBJ2-3; TRBD2 might be the D (5 bases). The V and J ends lost 0 bases and 4 bases respectively, with 8 bases between them. The CDR3 contains 14 residues. Germline lookup yields CDR1 KGHSH and CDR2 LQKENI. The full variable domain, its missing parts supplied by reference TRBV18 and TRBJ2-3, is NAGVMQNPRHLVRRRGQEARLRCSPMKGHSHVYWYRQLPEEGLKFMVYLQKENIIDESGMPKERFSAEFPKEGPSILRIQQVVRGDSAAYFCASSPPGVPDTQYFGPGTRLTVL.

The V call is TRBV20-1, the J call TRBJ2-1; 10 positions match TRBD1. The CDR3 runs 12 residues. With V trimmed by 5 bases and J by 8 bases, 3 bases remained unmatched. The germline gives CDR1 DFQATT, CDR2 SNEGSKA (reference sequence). The CDR3 coding sequence is TGCAGTGCTGGACAGGGGGTGTATGAGCAGTTCTTC. It translates to CSAGQGVYEQFF.

The chain is built from TRBV27 and TRBJ2-3, with 8 bases that match TRBD2. The CDR3 loop spans 18 amino acids. Germline V lookup: CDR1 MNHEY, CDR2 SMNVEV (reference sequence). Germline trimming cut 0 bases from V and 4 bases from J; bases unmatched to any gene: 12. CDR3 sequence (DNA): TGTGCCAGCAGTTTATCAGCGGGAGAGCCCATATCGTCAGATACGCAGTATTTT. Translation gives CASSLSAGEPISSDTQYF.

V is TRBV28 and J is TRBJ2-3; D remains ambiguous. This CDR3 spans 12 amino acids. Trimming took off 8 bases at V and 2 bases at J, with 8 bases between the two ends. Germline CDR1 is MDHEN and CDR2 is SYDVKM. CDR3 nucleotide sequence: TGTGCCAGCTTTGGCGACACAGATACGCAGTATTTT. Its protein is CASFGDTDTQYF.